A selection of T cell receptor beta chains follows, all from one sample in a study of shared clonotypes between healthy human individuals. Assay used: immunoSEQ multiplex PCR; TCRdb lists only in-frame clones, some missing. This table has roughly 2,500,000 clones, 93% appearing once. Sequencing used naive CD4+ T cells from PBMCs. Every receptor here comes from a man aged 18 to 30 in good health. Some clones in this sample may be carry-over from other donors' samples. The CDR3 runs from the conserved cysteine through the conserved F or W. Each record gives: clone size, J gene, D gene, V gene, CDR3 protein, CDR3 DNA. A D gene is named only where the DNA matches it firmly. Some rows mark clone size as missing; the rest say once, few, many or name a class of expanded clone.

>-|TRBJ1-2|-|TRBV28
CASSPGVPLGYTF
TGTGCCAGCAGCCCAGGGGTTCCACTTGGCTACACCTTC
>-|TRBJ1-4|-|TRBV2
CASVARLGATNEKLFF
TGTGCCAGCGTCGCCCGGCTAGGCGCCACTAATGAAAAACTGTTTTTT
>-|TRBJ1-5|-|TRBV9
CASSVGPYSNQPQHF
TGTGCCAGCAGCGTAGGACCTTATAGCAATCAGCCCCAGCATTTT
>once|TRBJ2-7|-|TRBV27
CASSLSGWASYEQYF
TGTGCCAGCAGTTTATCTGGATGGGCTTCCTACGAGCAGTACTTC
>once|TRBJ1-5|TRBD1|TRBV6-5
CASRQGAYQPQHF
TGTGCCAGCCGACAGGGGGCATATCAGCCCCAGCATTTT
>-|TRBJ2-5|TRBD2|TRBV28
CASSLGSGRGVETQYF
TGTGCCAGCAGTTTAGGATCAGGGAGGGGTGTAGAGACCCAGTACTTC
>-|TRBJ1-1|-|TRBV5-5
CASSLAIGTEAFF
TGTGCCAGCAGCTTGGCTATAGGCACTGAAGCTTTCTTT
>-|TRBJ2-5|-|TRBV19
CASSIIRSETQYF
TGTGCCAGTAGTATTATCAGGTCGGAGACCCAGTACTTC
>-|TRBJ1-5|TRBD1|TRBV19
CASSVQGVSNQPQHF
TGTGCCAGTAGTGTACAGGGGGTTAGCAATCAGCCCCAGCATTTT
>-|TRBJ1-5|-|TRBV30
CAWGPGRISNQPQHF
TGTGCCTGGGGACCGGGACGCATATCCAATCAGCCCCAGCATTTT
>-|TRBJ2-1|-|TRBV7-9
CASSLGDGYDEQFF
TGTGCCAGCAGCTTAGGGGACGGTTACGATGAGCAGTTCTTC
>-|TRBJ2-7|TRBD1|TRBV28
CASSLSPGQGFYEQYF
TGTGCCAGCAGTTTATCCCCGGGACAGGGGTTCTACGAGCAGTACTTC
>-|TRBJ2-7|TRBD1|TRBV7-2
CASQFRGLSSYEQYF
TGTGCCAGCCAATTTAGGGGGCTATCTTCCTACGAGCAGTACTTC
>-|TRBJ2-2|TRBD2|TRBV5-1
CASSLSTSGRVGELFF
TGCGCCAGCAGCTTGTCGACTAGCGGGAGGGTCGGGGAGCTGTTTTTT
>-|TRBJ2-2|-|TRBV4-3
CASSQESGSGELFF
TGCGCCAGCAGCCAAGAATCAGGGAGCGGGGAGCTGTTTTTT
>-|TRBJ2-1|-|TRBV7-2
CASSSFGIYNEQFF
TGTGCCAGCAGTTCTTTTGGGATATACAATGAGCAGTTCTTC
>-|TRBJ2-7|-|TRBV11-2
CASSITLAQYF
TGTGCCAGCAGCATAACCCTCGCGCAGTACTTC
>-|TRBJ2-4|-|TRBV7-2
CASSLVATIAKNIQYF
TGTGCCAGCAGCTTAGTAGCAACGATAGCCAAAAACATTCAGTACTTC
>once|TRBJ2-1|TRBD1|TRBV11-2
CASRRTGGRYNEQFF
TGTGCCAGCAGGCGAACAGGGGGGCGATACAATGAGCAGTTCTTC
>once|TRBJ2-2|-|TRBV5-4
CASSLAMGTGELFF
TGTGCCAGCAGCTTGGCGATGGGCACCGGGGAGCTGTTTTTT
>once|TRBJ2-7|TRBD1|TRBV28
CATTDRAVHEQYF
TGTGCCACCACCGACAGGGCTGTCCACGAGCAGTACTTC
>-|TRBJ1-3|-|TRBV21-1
CASSKGSPAGDTIYF
TGTGCCAGCAGCAAAGGAAGCCCCGCCGGAGACACCATATATTTT
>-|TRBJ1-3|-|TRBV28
CASSNQGALATIYF
TGTGCCAGCAGTAACCAGGGAGCCCTGGCAACCATATATTTT
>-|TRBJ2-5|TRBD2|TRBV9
CASSLGLAQETQYF
TGTGCCAGCAGCTTGGGACTAGCGCAGGAGACCCAGTACTTC
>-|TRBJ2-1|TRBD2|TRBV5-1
CASSSGLAGSQQFF
TGCGCCAGCAGCTCCGGACTAGCGGGATCACAGCAGTTCTTC
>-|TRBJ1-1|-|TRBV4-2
CASSQESLSTEAFF
TGTGCCAGCAGCCAAGAGAGCCTCAGCACTGAAGCTTTCTTT
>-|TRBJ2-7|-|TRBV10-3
CAISEVLPFNYEQYF
TGTGCCATCAGTGAGGTGTTACCCTTTAACTACGAGCAGTACTTC
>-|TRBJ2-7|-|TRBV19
CASNRAGAPYEQYF
TGTGCCAGTAATAGGGCAGGGGCTCCCTACGAGCAGTACTTC
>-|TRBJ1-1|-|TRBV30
CAWTLRQVFMNTEAFF
TGTGCCTGGACCTTACGACAGGTCTTTATGAACACTGAAGCTTTCTTT
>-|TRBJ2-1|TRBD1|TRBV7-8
CASRGGTGGNEQFF
TGTGCCAGCCGAGGCGGGACAGGGGGTAATGAGCAGTTCTTC
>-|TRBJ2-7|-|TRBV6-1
CATTRGAGETYEQYF
TGTGCCACCACCCGGGGGGCGGGAGAAACCTACGAGCAGTACTTC
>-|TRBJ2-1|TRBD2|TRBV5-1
CASSRGDGSYNEQFF
TGCGCCAGCAGCCGGGGGGATGGCTCCTACAATGAGCAGTTCTTC
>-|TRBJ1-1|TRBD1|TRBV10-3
CATRGGWDTEAFF
TGTGCCACCAGGGGGGGCTGGGACACTGAAGCTTTCTTT
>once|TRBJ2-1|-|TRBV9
CASSGVSPHSYNEQFF
TGTGCCAGCAGTGGCGTCAGTCCCCACTCCTACAATGAGCAGTTCTTC
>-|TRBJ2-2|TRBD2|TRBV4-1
CASSLSPSGAGELFF
TGCGCCAGCAGCCTTTCCCCTAGCGGGGCCGGGGAGCTGTTTTTT
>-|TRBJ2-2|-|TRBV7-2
CASSLAYNTGELFF
TGTGCCAGCAGCTTAGCCTACAACACCGGGGAGCTGTTTTTT